Listed here are 6 T cell receptor beta chains from one sample, sequenced in a study of shared clonotypes between healthy human individuals. Data came from immunoSEQ multiplex PCR; TCRdb stores just in-frame clones and leaves some out. This table has 2 million to 3 million clones, 85% to 95% appearing once. The sample taken for sequencing was naive CD4+ T cells sorted from blood. Subset here: CD45RA+ positively selected. Receptor source: a man aged 18 to 35 in good health.

The chain uses TRBV11-2 and TRBJ2-2; D call uncertain. Germline assignment: CDR1 SGHAT and CDR2 FQNNGV. Trimming shortened V by 5 bases and J by 3 bases, and 19 bases separated the two germline ends. CDR3 length equals 17 residues. The DNA for the CDR3 is TGTGCCAGCAGCACTCGGGCAGGCTCAAGTTACACCGGGGAGCTGTTTTTT. As protein: CASSTRAGSSYTGELFF.

The genes are TRBV7-2 and TRBJ2-1; D not certain. Germline CDR1 SGHTA, CDR2 FQGNSA. Trimming took off 3 bases at V and 0 bases at J, with 0 bases between the two ends. The CDR3 totals 12 residues. The CDR3 loop is CASSFSYNEQFF. CDR3 coding DNA: TGTGCCAGCAGCTTCTCCTACAATGAGCAGTTCTTC.

This clone came up a few times. This chain links TRBV30 with TRBJ1-5; perhaps TRBD1 as D (5 bases). The CDR3 extends over 15 amino acids. V lost 2 bases and J 5 bases, leaving 16 bases between the germline ends. Germline V gene sequence: CDR1 GTSNPN, CDR2 SVGIG (reference sequence). Here the CDR3 reads CAWSQGQGGDQPQHF. DNA of the CDR3: TGTGCCTGGAGTCAAGGTCAGGGAGGCGATCAGCCCCAGCATTTT.

CDR3 in amino acids: CASMEGGFDYGYTF. In nucleotides, the CDR3 is TGTGCCAGCATGGAGGGTGGTTTCGACTATGGCTACACCTTC. The chain uses TRBV2 and TRBJ1-2, with D unresolved. Trimming removed 7 bases at V and 3 bases at J, with 15 bases between. The germline V gene has CDR1 SNHLY and CDR2 FYNNEI. This CDR3 spans 14 amino acids. The entire variable domain, with the rest obtained from reference TRBV2 and TRBJ1-2, is as follows: EPEVTQTPSHQVTQMGQEVILRCVPISNHLYFYWYRQILGQKVEFLVSFYNNEISEKSEIFDDQFSVERPDGSNFTLKIRSTKLEDSAMYFCASMEGGFDYGYTFGSGTRLTVV.

This chain connects TRBV5-1 to TRBJ2-3, with TRBD1 as a possible D gene (6 bases). The CDR3 spans 14 residues. With 6 bases removed from V and 5 bases from J, the gap between germline ends came to 16 bases. Germline CDR1 reads SGHRS; CDR2 reads YFSETQ. CDR3 nucleotides: TGCGCCAGCATCAGGGGAAATTCGGGAGATACGCAGTATTTT. This encodes CASIRGNSGDTQYF.

This chain joins TRBV30 and TRBJ2-2; D might be TRBD1 (5 bases). The CDR3 has 13 amino acids. The germline gives CDR1 GTSNPN, CDR2 SVGIG (reference sequence). Trimming pared 3 bases from V and 4 bases from J, leaving 9 bases between. CDR3 in amino acids: CAWRQGSTGELFF. The CDR3 DNA follows: TGTGCCTGGAGGCAGGGATCCACCGGGGAGCTGTTTTTT.